This section outlines one T cell receptor beta chain sequence together with its context. No antigen is known for it. No clone much larger than this one lies a single base away; base qualities are absent. Other DNA sequences in this sample translate to the same CDR3. This entry is derived from a study of T cell responses to AZD1222 COVID-19 vaccine (dated by TCRdb to about 2021). Turning to the overall study: AZD1222 recipients given second doses at about 4 weeks or at about 12 weeks were pooled, since spike-specific TCR depth and breadth were not found to differ between the two schedules. TCR sequencing was performed for roughly 240 trial participants, of whom about 200 were given two doses of AZD1222 and approximately 26 were given two doses of MenACWY control vaccine. Trial participants were enrolled into age subgroups of 18-55, 56-69 and 70-plus years, which contained 148, 28 and 57 TCR-sequenced participants, respectively.

V loses 0 bases, J loses 3 bases, and the germline ends lie 9 bases apart. From the cysteine up to the phenylalanine, the CDR3 has a length of 14 residues. The entry retains the CDR3 DNA only, 42 bases that are in frame from base 1. CDR1 and CDR2, per the germline V gene (reference sequence), are MNHEY and SMNVEV. The CDR3 regions of human TCRbeta chains were subjected to immunosequencing. The original methods were these. TCRs in the repertoires were compared against a reference library of SARS-CoV-2-specific TCRs that had been generated with the MIRA antigen-specificity platform. Breadth was defined as the fraction of unique TCRs that were SARS-CoV-2-associated, and depth was defined as the fraction of total T cells that were SARS-CoV-2-associated. Using the MIRA data, every spike-specific TCR was mapped to the spike region that the TCR reacted to and assigned to either a CD4 or a CD8 class. Log10-transformed breadth and depth values were compared by one-way ANOVA with Sidak's multiple comparisons tests. TCRdb limited this immuneACCESS table to in-frame rearrangements with V and J called. A share of clones is missing; checked studies link under half to unresolved V genes, and the rest is unexplained. V, J and clone size were drawn from that table, and D and trimming were deduced from the DNA. In this sample the table shows fewer than 130,000 clones, about 85% of which occur a single time. The ten largest clones capture over 1.5% of the sample.

Interpreted using the paper, the time point label stands for: baseline before first vaccination. Vaccinee samples came from UK trials COV001 and COV002, including a single-blind randomized controlled phase 2/3 trial of AZD1222 (ChAdOx1 nCoV-19) in healthy adults. Trial participant PBMC samples were collected at day 0 and day 28 after the second dose for TCRbeta chain sequencing. General conclusions and limits of the study: Reportedly, almost half of the unique spike-specific TCRs recognized epitopes lying outside the regions that are mutated in the B.1.351 and B.1.1.7 variants. The vaccine-associated CD4 TCRs covered the entire spike protein, and the dominant responses fell in regions 160-218 and 743-854. Conclusions about previously exposed vaccinees are limited, since just 6 or 7 AZD1222 recipients were seropositive for SARS-CoV-2 at baseline. After two AZD1222 doses, both the breadth and the depth of spike-specific TCRs were significantly higher than at day 0 and than in MenACWY recipients. The 56-69-year group was small, and its depth increase did not reach significance, likely because of low power. Because no day 14 peak-response samples were available, repertoires were characterized only after the peak T cell response. Most participants were white British and females outnumbered males, and the authors suggested that clonal diversity may have been underestimated.

The chain couples TRBV27 to TRBJ2-7; possibly the D gene is TRBD1, per 6 matching bases. This receptor was identified in an adult in good health. Here the sequenced sample was peripheral blood, taken on day 0 of AZD1222 vaccination. The CDR3 has the sequence CASSLSVGGYEQYF. The DNA reads TGTGCCAGCAGTTTATCGGTAGGGGGCTACGAGCAGTACTTC.